The 16 T cell receptor beta chains below come from one sample, sequenced in a study of cytotoxic CD8 clonotypes in ibrutinib-treated CLL. Data came from immunoSEQ multiplex PCR; TCRdb stores just in-frame clones and leaves some out. The repertoire consists of approximately 350,000 clones, with roughly 70% occurring once and the leading ten covering roughly 6.7%. The starting material was PBMCs, obtained after 36 months of ibrutinib treatment. Receptors were obtained from a human donor with chronic lymphocytic leukemia.

The chain employs TRBV10-3 and TRBJ2-5; the match to TRBD1 covers 11 bases. CDR1 and CDR2 (germline): ENHRY, SYGVKD. J lost 4 bases, V lost 6 bases, and 4 bases had no gene match. The CDR3 sequence is 14 residues long. CDR3 residues: CAIRKDRGRETQYF. In DNA, the CDR3 is TGTGCCATCAGGAAGGACAGGGGGCGAGAGACCCAGTACTTC.

This chain joins TRBV6-5 and TRBJ2-4; no definite D call. V was clipped by 7 bases and J by 0 bases, with 10 bases between them. Germline lookup yields CDR1 MNHEY and CDR2 SVGAGI. There are 14 residues in the CDR3. The CDR3, as DNA: TGTGCCAGCATGCGAGTGTCAGCCAAAAACATTCAGTACTTC. It is translated as CASMRVSAKNIQYF.

V and J are TRBV28 and TRBJ2-7; 8 bases are shared with TRBD2. CDR3 length equals 14 residues. J gave up 3 bases and V 3 bases, and 4 bases lay outside the gene matches. Germline-derived CDR1 and CDR2 are MDHEN and SYDVKM. Here the CDR3 reads CASSFLAGLYEQYF. Written as DNA, the CDR3 is TGTGCCAGCAGTTTCCTAGCGGGCCTCTACGAGCAGTACTTC.

In this sample, this clone turned up a few times. This chain links TRBV5-1 with TRBJ2-7; 9 nucleotides line up with TRBD1. The germline gives CDR1 SGHRS, CDR2 YFSETQ. CDR3 length equals 14 residues. V dropped 4 bases and J dropped 0; count of bases not matched to a gene: 2. For the CDR3, the DNA is TGCGCCAGCAGCCCGGGACAGGGCTCCTACGAGCAGTACTTC. This translates into CASSPGQGSYEQYF.

This clone was seen a single time. This chain uses TRBV15 with TRBJ1-5; D is perhaps TRBD1 (6 bases). The CDR3 runs to 17 residues. The V end was cut by 2 bases, the J end by 2 bases, with 16 bases between. CDR1 is LNHNV, CDR2 YYDKDF, per germline (reference sequence). The CDR3 DNA is TGTGCCACCAGCAGATACCGGGCCTCAGGGGGCAATCAGCCCCAGCATTTT. Translated, it gives CATSRYRASGGNQPQHF.

The chain employs TRBV5-1 and TRBJ2-2; D ambiguous. Trimming left V 2 bases short and J 3 bases short, with 14 bases between. The CDR3 has 16 amino acids. From germline, CDR1 is SGHRS and CDR2 YFSETQ. The DNA of the CDR3 is TGCGCCAGCAGCTTCCTTGGATTGGGTGACACCGGGGAGCTGTTTTTT. This gives the protein CASSFLGLGDTGELFF.

The genes are TRBV7-2 and TRBJ2-2, with a tentative D call TRBD2 (5 bases). Trimming left V 5 bases short and J 1 base short, with 11 bases between. The CDR3 runs 15 residues. Germline CDR1 is SGHTA and CDR2 is FQGNSA. The CDR3 sequence is CASSQRRGNTGELFF. Written as DNA, the CDR3 is TGTGCCAGCAGCCAACGACGGGGGAACACCGGGGAGCTGTTTTTT.

The chain carries TRBV11-2 and TRBJ2-1; D might be TRBD1 (5 bases). V was trimmed by 5 bases and J by 4 bases, leaving 12 bases between them. This CDR3 comprises 14 residues. Germline CDR1 is SGHAT and CDR2 is FQNNGV. The DNA for the CDR3 is TGTGCCAGCAGCCCCAGTAGGGGATACAATGAGCAGTTCTTC. Protein sequence: CASSPSRGYNEQFF.

The V and J genes are TRBV28 and TRBJ2-5; a weak D match, TRBD2 (6 bases). Trimming removed 3 bases from V and 4 bases from J, with 9 bases in between. The CDR3 is 13 residues long. CDR1 is MDHEN and CDR2 is SYDVKM in the germline V gene. The CDR3 region has the DNA TGTGCCAGCAGTTTCGGGGGAAGAGAGACCCAGTACTTC. Translated, it gives CASSFGGRETQYF.

The table lists this clone with a count of one. This chain connects TRBV4-2 to TRBJ2-3, with D perhaps given as TRBD1 or TRBD2 (6 bases each). V was shortened by 6 bases and J by 1 base, with 14 bases between the two germline ends. CDR1 and CDR2 from the germline V gene are LGHNA and YNFKEQ. The CDR3 has 15 residues. The DNA for the CDR3 is TGTGCCAGCAGGACGGAGGGGGGCGGCACAGATACGCAGTATTTT. Translation: CASRTEGGGTDTQYF.

The V gene is TRBV4-1, the J gene TRBJ2-7; TRBD1 aligns across 8 bases. This CDR3 is built from 15 residues. CDR1 and CDR2 from the germline V gene are MGHRA and YSYEKL. Trimming took 2 bases from V and 3 from J; bases not matched to a gene: 6. This CDR3 reads CASSQRQGRYYEQYF. In DNA form, the CDR3 reads TGCGCCAGCAGCCAACGACAGGGGCGATACTACGAGCAGTACTTC.

The V and J genes are TRBV4-3 and TRBJ2-3; D is undetermined. In germline, CDR1 is LGHNA, CDR2 YSLEER. The length of the CDR3 is 15 residues. V lost 0 bases and J lost 0, with 7 bases in between. CDR3 coding DNA: TGCGCCAGCAGCCAAGACCGGGTTAGCACAGATACGCAGTATTTT. Its translation is CASSQDRVSTDTQYF.

The chain recombines TRBV6-1 with TRBJ1-1; 8 nucleotides match TRBD1. J was trimmed by 8 bases and V by 4 bases; bases with no gene match: 3. Germline V gives CDR1 MNHNS, CDR2 SASEGT. The CDR3 runs to 12 residues. For the CDR3, the DNA is TGTGCCAGCAGTGGATGGACAGGGGAAGCTTTCTTT. Translated, it gives CASSGWTGEAFF.

V gene TRBV9 combines with J gene TRBJ1-4; tentative D call: TRBD1 (6 bases). Between the trimmed V and J ends, which lost 0 bases and 7 bases, there was a span of 13 bases. Germline loops: CDR1 SGDLS, CDR2 YYNGEE. The CDR3 sequence is 15 residues long. The CDR3, as DNA: TGTGCCAGCAGCGTAGTCTACAGGGTTTGTGAAAAACTGTTTTTT. It encodes CASSVVYRVCEKLFF.

This clone turned up a few times. This sequence joins TRBV6-6 and TRBJ1-2, with a tentative D call TRBD1 (5 bases). The CDR3 runs 12 residues. The germline V gene encodes CDR1 MNHNY and CDR2 SVGAGI (reference sequence). Trimming pared 8 bases from V and 6 bases from J, leaving 13 bases between. The CDR3 nucleotides are TGTGCCAGCGGTCCCGACAGTGATGGCTACACCTTC. Encoded protein: CASGPDSDGYTF.

This clone was found once. This could be a read error, since a much larger clone is one nucleotide away. The rearrangement joins TRBV11-3 to TRBJ2-2; D is undetermined. Per the germline V gene, CDR1 is SGHNT and CDR2 is YENEEA. Trimming pared 1 base from V and 3 bases from J, leaving 3 bases between. The CDR3 covers 13 residues. CDR3: CASSLAHTGELFF. The CDR3 DNA is TGTGCCAGCAGCTTAGCGCACACCGGGGAGCTGTTTTTT.